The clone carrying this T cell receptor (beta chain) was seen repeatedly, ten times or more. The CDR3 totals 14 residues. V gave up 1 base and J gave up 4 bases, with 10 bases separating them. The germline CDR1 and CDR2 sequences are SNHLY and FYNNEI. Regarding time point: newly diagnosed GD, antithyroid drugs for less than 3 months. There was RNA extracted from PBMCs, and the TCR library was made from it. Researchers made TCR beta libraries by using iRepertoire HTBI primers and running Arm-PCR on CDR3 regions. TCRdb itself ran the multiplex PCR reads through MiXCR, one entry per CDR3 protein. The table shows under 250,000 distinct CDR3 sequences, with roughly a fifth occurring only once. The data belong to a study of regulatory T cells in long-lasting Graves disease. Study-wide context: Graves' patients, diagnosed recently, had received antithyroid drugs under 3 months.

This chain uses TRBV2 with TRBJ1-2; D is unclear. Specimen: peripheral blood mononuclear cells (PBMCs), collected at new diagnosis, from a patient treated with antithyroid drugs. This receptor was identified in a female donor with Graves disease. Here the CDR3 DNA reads TGTGCCAGCAGTGAAGGCGGGATCGGCTATGGCTACACCTTC. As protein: CASSEGGIGYGYTF.